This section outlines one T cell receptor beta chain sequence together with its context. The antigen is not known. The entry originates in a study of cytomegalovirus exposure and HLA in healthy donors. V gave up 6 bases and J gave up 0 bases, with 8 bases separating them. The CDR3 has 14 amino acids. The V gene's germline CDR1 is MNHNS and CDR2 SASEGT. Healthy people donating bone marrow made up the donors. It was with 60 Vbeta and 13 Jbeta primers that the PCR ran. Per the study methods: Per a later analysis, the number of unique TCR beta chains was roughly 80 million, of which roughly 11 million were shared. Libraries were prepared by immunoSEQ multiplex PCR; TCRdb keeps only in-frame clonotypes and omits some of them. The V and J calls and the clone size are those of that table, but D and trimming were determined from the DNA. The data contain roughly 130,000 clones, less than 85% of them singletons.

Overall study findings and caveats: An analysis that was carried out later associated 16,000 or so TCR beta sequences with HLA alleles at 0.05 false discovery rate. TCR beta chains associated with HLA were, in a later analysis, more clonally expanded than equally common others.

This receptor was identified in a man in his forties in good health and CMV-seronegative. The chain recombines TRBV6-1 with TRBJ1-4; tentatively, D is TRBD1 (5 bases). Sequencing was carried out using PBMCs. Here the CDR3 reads CASSSGSTNEKLFF. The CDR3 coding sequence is TGTGCCAGCAGCTCAGGGTCAACTAATGAAAAACTGTTTTTT.